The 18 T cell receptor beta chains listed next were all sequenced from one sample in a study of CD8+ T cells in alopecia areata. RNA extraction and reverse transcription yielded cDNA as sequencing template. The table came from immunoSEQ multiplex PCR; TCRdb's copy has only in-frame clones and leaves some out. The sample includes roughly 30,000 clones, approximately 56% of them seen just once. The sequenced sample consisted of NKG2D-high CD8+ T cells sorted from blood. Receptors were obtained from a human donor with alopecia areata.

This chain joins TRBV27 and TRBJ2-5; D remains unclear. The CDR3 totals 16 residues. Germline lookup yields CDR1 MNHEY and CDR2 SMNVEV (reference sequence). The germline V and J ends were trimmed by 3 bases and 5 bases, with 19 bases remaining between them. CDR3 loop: CASSFRGLAVVETQYF. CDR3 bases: TGTGCCAGCAGTTTTCGTGGGCTTGCCGTTGTGGAGACCCAGTACTTC.

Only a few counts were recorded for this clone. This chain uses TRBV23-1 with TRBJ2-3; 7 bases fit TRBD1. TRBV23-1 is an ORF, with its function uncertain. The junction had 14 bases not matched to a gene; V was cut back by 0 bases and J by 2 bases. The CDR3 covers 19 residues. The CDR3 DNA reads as TGCGCCAGCAGTCAATCGTTCCCCCACACGGGACAGAACACAGATACGCAGTATTTT. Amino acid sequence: CASSQSFPHTGQNTDTQYF.

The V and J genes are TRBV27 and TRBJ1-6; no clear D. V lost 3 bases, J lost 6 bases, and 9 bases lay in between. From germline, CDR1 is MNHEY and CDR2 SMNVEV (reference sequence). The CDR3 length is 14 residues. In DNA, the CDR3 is TGTGCCAGCAGTTTCCACAGCTCTAATTCACCCCTCCACTTT. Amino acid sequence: CASSFHSSNSPLHF.

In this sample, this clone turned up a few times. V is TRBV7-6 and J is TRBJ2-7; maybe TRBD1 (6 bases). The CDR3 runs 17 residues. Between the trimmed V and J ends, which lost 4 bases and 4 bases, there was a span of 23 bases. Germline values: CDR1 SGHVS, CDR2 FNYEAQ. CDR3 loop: CASSSGLEGEQRYEQYF. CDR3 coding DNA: TGTGCCAGCAGCTCAGGACTCGAGGGGGAACAACGATACGAGCAGTACTTC.

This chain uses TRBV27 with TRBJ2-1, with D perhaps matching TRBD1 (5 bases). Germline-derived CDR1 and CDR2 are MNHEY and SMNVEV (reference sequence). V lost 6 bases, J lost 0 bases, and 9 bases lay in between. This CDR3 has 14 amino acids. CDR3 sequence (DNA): TGTGCCAGCAGCGACGACAGCTCCTACAATGAGCAGTTCTTC. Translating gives CASSDDSSYNEQFF.

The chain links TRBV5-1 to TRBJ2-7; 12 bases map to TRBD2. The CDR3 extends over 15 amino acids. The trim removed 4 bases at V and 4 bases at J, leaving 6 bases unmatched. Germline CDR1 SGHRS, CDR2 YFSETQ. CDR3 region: CASSPWTSGTYEQYF. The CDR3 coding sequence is TGCGCCAGCAGCCCGTGGACTAGCGGGACATACGAGCAGTACTTC.

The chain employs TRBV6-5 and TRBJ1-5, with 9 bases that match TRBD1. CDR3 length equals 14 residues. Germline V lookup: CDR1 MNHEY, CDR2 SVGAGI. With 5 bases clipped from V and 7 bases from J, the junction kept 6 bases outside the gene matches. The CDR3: CASSATGGQQPQHF. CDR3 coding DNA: TGTGCCAGCAGTGCAACAGGGGGCCAGCAGCCCCAGCATTTT.

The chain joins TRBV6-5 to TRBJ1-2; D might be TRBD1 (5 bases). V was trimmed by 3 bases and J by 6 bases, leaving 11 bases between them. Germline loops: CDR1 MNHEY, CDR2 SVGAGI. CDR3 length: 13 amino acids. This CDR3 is CASSYWQGHGYTF. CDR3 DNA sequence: TGTGCCAGCAGTTATTGGCAGGGCCATGGCTACACCTTC.

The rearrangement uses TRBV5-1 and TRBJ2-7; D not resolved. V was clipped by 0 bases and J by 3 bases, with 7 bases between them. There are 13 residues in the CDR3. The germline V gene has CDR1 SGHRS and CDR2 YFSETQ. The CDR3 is CASSLASLYEQYF. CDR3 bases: TGCGCCAGCAGCTTGGCCTCTCTCTACGAGCAGTACTTC.

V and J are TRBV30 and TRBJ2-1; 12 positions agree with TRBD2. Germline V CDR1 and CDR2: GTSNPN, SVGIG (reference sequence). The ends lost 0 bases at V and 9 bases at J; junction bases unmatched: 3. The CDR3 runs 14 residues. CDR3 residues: CAWSVLAGGSEQFF. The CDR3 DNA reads TGTGCCTGGAGTGTTCTAGCGGGAGGGAGTGAGCAGTTCTTC. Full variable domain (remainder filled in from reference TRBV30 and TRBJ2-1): SQTIHQWPATLVQPVGSPLSLECTVEGTSNPNLYWYRQAAGRGLQLLFYSVGIGQISSEVPQNLSASRPQDRQFILSSKKLLLSDSGFYLCAWSVLAGGSEQFFGPGTRLTVL.

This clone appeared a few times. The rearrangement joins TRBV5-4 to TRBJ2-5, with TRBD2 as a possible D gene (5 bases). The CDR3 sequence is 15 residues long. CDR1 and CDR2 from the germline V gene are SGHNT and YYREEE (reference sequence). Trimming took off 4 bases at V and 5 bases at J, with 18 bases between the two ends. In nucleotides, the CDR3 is TGTGCCAGCAGCGTCGGGGTCGTACTTTGGGAGACCCAGTACTTC. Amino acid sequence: CASSVGVVLWETQYF.

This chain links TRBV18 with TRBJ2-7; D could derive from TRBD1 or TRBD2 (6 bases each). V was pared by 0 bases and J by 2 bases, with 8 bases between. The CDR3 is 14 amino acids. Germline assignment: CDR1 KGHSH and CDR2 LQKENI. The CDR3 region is CASSPPGGTYEQYF. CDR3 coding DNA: TGTGCCAGCTCACCACCCGGGGGCACCTACGAGCAGTACTTC.

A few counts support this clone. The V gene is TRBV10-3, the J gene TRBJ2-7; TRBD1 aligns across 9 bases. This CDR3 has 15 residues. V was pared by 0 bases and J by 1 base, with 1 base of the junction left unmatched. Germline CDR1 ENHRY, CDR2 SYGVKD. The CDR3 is CAISESGTGSYEQYF. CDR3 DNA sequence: TGTGCCATCAGTGAGTCAGGGACAGGGTCCTACGAGCAGTACTTC.

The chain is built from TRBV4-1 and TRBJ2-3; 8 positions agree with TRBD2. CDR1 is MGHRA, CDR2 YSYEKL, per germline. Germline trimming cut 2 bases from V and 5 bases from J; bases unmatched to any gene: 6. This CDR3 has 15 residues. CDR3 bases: TGCGCCAGCAGCCAAACAGCGGGGGTGCTAGATACGCAGTATTTT. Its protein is CASSQTAGVLDTQYF.

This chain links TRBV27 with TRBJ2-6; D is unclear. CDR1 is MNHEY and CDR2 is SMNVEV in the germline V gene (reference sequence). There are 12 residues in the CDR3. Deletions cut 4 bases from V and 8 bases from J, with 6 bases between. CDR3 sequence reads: CASSSSTNVLTF. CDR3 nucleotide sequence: TGTGCCAGCAGTTCGAGCACCAACGTCCTGACTTTC.

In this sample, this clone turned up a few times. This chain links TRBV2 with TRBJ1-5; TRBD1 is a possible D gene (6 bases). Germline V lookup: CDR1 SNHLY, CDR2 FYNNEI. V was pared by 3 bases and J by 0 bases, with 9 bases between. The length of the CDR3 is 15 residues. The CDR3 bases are TGTGCCAGCAGTGACACAGGGATTAGCAATCAGCCCCAGCATTTT. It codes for CASSDTGISNQPQHF.

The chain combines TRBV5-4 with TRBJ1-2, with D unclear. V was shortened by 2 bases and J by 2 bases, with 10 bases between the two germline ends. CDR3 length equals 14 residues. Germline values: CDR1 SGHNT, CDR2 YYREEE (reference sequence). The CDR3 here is CASSFIGENYGYTF. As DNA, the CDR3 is TGTGCCAGCAGCTTTATCGGGGAAAACTATGGCTACACCTTC.

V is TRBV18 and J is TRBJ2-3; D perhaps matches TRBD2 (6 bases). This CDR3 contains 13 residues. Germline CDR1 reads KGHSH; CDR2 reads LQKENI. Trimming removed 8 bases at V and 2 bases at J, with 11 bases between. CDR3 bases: TGTGCCAGCGCCCCGGGGGTCACAGATACGCAGTATTTT. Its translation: CASAPGVTDTQYF.